This record looks at one T cell receptor beta chain sequence and its context. The sample holds a few counts of this clonotype. Which antigen it targets is not known. Base qualities are not at hand, and no much larger clone is one base apart. This record belongs to a study of T cell repertoires in cytomegalovirus infection (dated by TCRdb to 2018 to 2020). Regarding the complete study: Recently identified HLA-C-restricted CMV epitopes, whose presentation resists viral immunomodulation, were targeted by peptide stimulations together with well-studied HLA-B-restricted epitopes. Donor HLA type was relevant to the analysis, as public TCR beta signatures indicated carriage of CMV infection together with the matching HLA type. Overall study results and their limits: The ex vivo response was dominated by HLA-C-restricted CMV-specific TCR beta clonotypes, which also provided the single most frequent clonotype in two of eight donors. Carriers of CMV infection plus the relevant HLA type were discriminated by the cumulative frequency of public TCR beta family members in the study cohort and in an independent 352-donor cohort.

In the paper's terms, the treatment or condition label means: in vitro stimulation with specific CMV peptide epitopes to enrich CMV-specific T cells. Trimming at the junction amounts to 6 bases on V and 7 bases on J, and the germline ends lie 16 bases apart. As encoded in the germline V gene, CDR1 is SNHLY while CDR2 is FYNNEI. From its cysteine to its phenylalanine, the CDR3 spans 14 amino acids. The CDR3 DNA has 42 bases and is translated from base 1. The instrument given in TCRdb is Illumina HiSeq 1500. The public reads were reanalyzed by TCRdb: fastp trimming at Q25, MiXCR alignment, in-frame beta chains only. Each CDR3 protein gets just one entry, which takes the most common genes and DNA from the rows behind it. Recorded for this sample are about 700,000 distinct CDR3 sequences; roughly 36% of them occurred a single time. Roughly 20% of the sample goes to the ten largest clones.

Specimen: cultured PBMCs, collected from culture after CMV antigen stimulation. The receptor chain draws on TRBV2 and TRBJ1-5; no D gene can be assigned with confidence. The receptor's source is a human donor in good health (CMV status not recorded). Some clones in this sample may be carry-over from other donors' samples. For the CDR3, the sequence is CASSESPFQQPQHF. The DNA reads TGTGCCAGCAGCGAATCCCCATTTCAACAGCCCCAGCATTTT.